A selection of T cell receptor beta chains follows, all from one sample in a study of technical replicates of blood from a handful of donors. Sequencing was performed with immunoSEQ multiplex PCR; in TCRdb, only in-frame clones are kept and a portion is missing. This repertoire shows 60,000 to 90,000 clones, 85% to 95% found once; its top ten account for 0.41%. Sequencing input: T cells isolated from PBMCs. The receptors shown here come from a human donor in good health. The CDR3 runs from the conserved cysteine through the conserved F or W. The D gene is left open where the match is weak. Clone size appears in some rows only: once, few, many, or a class for an expanded clone.

d_call | clone_size | j_call | v_call | cdr3_aa | cdr3_nt
. | . | TRBJ2-4 | TRBV5-1 | CASSLGQDIQYF | TGCGCCAGCAGCTTGGGACAAGACATTCAGTACTTC
. | . | TRBJ2-2 | TRBV4-1 | CASSQVAISGELFF | TGCGCCAGCAGCCAAGTTGCTATCTCCGGGGAGCTGTTTTTT
TRBD2 | . | TRBJ2-7 | TRBV28 | CASSLSGSHEQYF | TGTGCCAGCAGCCTTAGCGGGAGCCACGAGCAGTACTTC
. | few | TRBJ1-1 | TRBV5-8 | CASSSSRAEAFF | TGTGCCAGCAGCTCTTCGAGGGCTGAAGCTTTCTTT
TRBD1 | . | TRBJ2-7 | TRBV9 | CASSVGQGRYEQYF | TGTGCCAGCAGCGTCGGACAGGGACGCTACGAGCAGTACTTC
. | . | TRBJ2-7 | TRBV28 | CASSSQGSSGYEQYF | TGTGCCAGTAGCAGTCAGGGGAGTAGTGGGTACGAGCAGTACTTC
. | few | TRBJ1-5 | TRBV12-5 | CASGQGDQPQHF | TGTGCTAGTGGACAGGGTGATCAGCCCCAGCATTTT
. | . | TRBJ2-7 | TRBV28 | CASSLTGETEEQYF | TGTGCCAGCAGTTTAACGGGAGAGACGGAAGAGCAGTACTTC
. | . | TRBJ1-5 | TRBV9 | CASSVGGLNQPQHF | TGTGCCAGCAGCGTAGGGGGGCTTAATCAGCCCCAGCATTTT
. | once | TRBJ2-1 | TRBV28 | CASRREDEQFF | TGTGCCAGCAGGAGGGAGGATGAGCAGTTCTTC
. | . | TRBJ1-1 | TRBV6-1 | CASSVASGTEAFF | TGTGCCAGCAGTGTCGCTAGCGGCACTGAAGCTTTCTTT
. | once | TRBJ2-1 | TRBV14 | CASSPGISYNEQFF | TGTGCCAGCAGCCCCGGGATTTCCTACAATGAGCAGTTCTTC
. | . | TRBJ1-1 | TRBV18 | CASSPPMTWDTEAFF | TGTGCCAGCTCACCACCGATGACTTGGGACACTGAAGCTTTCTTT
. | . | TRBJ1-2 | TRBV6-1 | CASSEGLRDGYTF | TGTGCCAGCAGTGAAGGATTAAGAGATGGCTACACCTTC
TRBD1 | . | TRBJ2-5 | TRBV7-7 | CASSMGQQETQYF | TGTGCTAGCAGCATGGGACAGCAAGAGACCCAGTACTTC
. | . | TRBJ2-1 | TRBV6-5 | CASSPSPSSYNEQFF | TGTGCCAGCAGTCCCTCGCCGAGCTCCTACAATGAGCAGTTCTTC
. | . | TRBJ2-1 | TRBV5-1 | CASSLEPYNEQFF | TGCGCCAGCAGCTTGGAGCCATACAATGAGCAGTTCTTC
. | . | TRBJ2-5 | TRBV7-7 | CASSSRDFKETQYF | TGTGCCAGCAGCTCCCGGGACTTCAAAGAGACCCAGTACTTC
. | . | TRBJ1-1 | TRBV6-5 | CASRSATEAFF | TGTGCCAGCAGGAGTGCCACTGAAGCTTTCTTT
TRBD2 | . | TRBJ2-7 | TRBV19 | CASSMYREISGSPYEQYF | TGTGCCAGTAGTATGTATAGGGAAATTAGCGGGAGCCCCTACGAGCAGTACTTC
. | . | TRBJ2-3 | TRBV20-1 | CSARTGGTQYF | TGCAGTGCTAGGACAGGCGGTACGCAGTATTTT
. | . | TRBJ1-1 | TRBV27 | CASSLRGEDSEAFF | TGTGCCAGCAGTTTAAGAGGGGAGGATAGTGAAGCTTTCTTT
. | . | TRBJ1-1 | TRBV7-2 | CASQGLFQVTEAFF | TGTGCCAGCCAGGGACTTTTTCAGGTTACTGAAGCTTTCTTT
. | . | TRBJ1-2 | TRBV28 | CAIRQNYGYTF | TGTGCTATAAGACAGAACTATGGCTACACCTTC
. | . | TRBJ1-1 | TRBV29-1 | CSVGSRGGLNTEAFF | TGCAGCGTTGGATCCCGGGGGGGGCTGAACACTGAAGCTTTCTTT
. | . | TRBJ1-2 | TRBV11-3 | CASSLTGAVYGYTF | TGTGCCAGCAGCTTAACTGGGGCAGTCTATGGCTACACCTTC
. | . | TRBJ2-7 | TRBV9 | CASSVGIGTASEQYF | TGTGCCAGCAGCGTAGGTATTGGGACTGCTAGCGAGCAGTACTTC
TRBD2 | . | TRBJ2-2 | TRBV9 | CASSTAGGYTGELFF | TGTGCCAGCAGCACAGCGGGAGGTTACACCGGGGAGCTGTTTTTT
. | . | TRBJ2-7 | TRBV5-4 | CASSLTGNPYEQYF | TGTGCCAGCAGCTTGACGGGAAACCCCTACGAGCAGTACTTC
. | . | TRBJ2-2 | TRBV14 | CASSPGSLTGELFF | TGTGCCAGCAGTCCCGGGTCCCTCACCGGGGAGCTGTTTTTT
TRBD1 | . | TRBJ1-4 | TRBV15 | CATSREQGAFTEKLFF | TGTGCCACCAGCAGAGAGCAGGGGGCTTTTACAGAAAAACTGTTTTTT
. | . | TRBJ2-1 | TRBV9 | CASSVGGFSYNEQFF | TGTGCCAGCAGCGTAGGAGGATTCTCCTACAATGAGCAGTTCTTC
TRBD1 | . | TRBJ1-2 | TRBV29-1 | CSVEPRDRYGYTF | TGCAGCGTTGAACCGAGGGACAGGTATGGCTACACCTTC
. | few | TRBJ1-1 | TRBV7-3 | CASSRIRGKTEAFF | TGTGCCAGCAGCCGCATCAGGGGCAAAACTGAAGCTTTCTTT
. | . | TRBJ2-1 | TRBV20-1 | CSASTYNEQFF | TGCAGTGCTAGTACCTACAATGAGCAGTTCTTC
. | . | TRBJ2-7 | TRBV5-1 | CASSVAGAITGEQYF | TGCGCCAGCAGCGTGGCAGGGGCCATAACAGGAGAGCAGTACTTC
. | . | TRBJ2-7 | TRBV18 | CASSPRQVIYEQYF | TGTGCCAGCTCACCACGACAGGTAATCTACGAGCAGTACTTC